One sample yielded the 14 T cell receptor beta chains listed below, sequenced in a study of cytomegalovirus exposure and HLA in healthy donors. This table comes from immunoSEQ multiplex PCR, and its TCRdb copy is limited to in-frame clones, with some not included. The sample includes approximately 270,000 clones, roughly 84% of them seen just once. The source material was PBMCs. All receptors derive from a man between 18 and 29 years old in good health and CMV-seropositive.

The V and J genes are TRBV9 and TRBJ1-2; TRBD1 is a possible D gene (6 bases). Deletions cut 4 bases from V and 4 bases from J, with 14 bases between. The CDR3 loop spans 14 amino acids. Germline V gene lookup returns CDR1 SGDLS and CDR2 YYNGEE. The CDR3 loop is CASSKDRNAYGYTF. CDR3 nucleotide sequence: TGTGCCAGCAGCAAAGACAGGAACGCCTATGGCTACACCTTC.

This clone was picked up one time. The chain joins TRBV10-1 to TRBJ1-2; D is unresolved. Trimming took 2 bases from V and 1 from J, leaving 11 bases between them. The CDR3 contains 15 residues. Per the germline V gene, CDR1 is WNHNN and CDR2 is SYGVQD (reference sequence). The CDR3 sequence is CASSETRSGNYGYTF. The CDR3 DNA follows: TGCGCCAGCAGTGAGACTCGATCGGGTAACTATGGCTACACCTTC.

The rearrangement links TRBV7-2 to TRBJ2-1; 8 bases match TRBD1. CDR1 and CDR2 from the germline V gene are SGHTA and FQGNSA. The CDR3 is made up of 14 amino acids. J gave up 3 bases and V 3 bases, and 1 base lay outside the gene matches. CDR3 DNA sequence: TGTGCCAGCAGCTTGGACAGGGTCTACAATGAGCAGTTCTTC. As protein: CASSLDRVYNEQFF.

This sequence joins TRBV27 and TRBJ2-3; TRBD2 agrees at 9 bases. The CDR3 is made up of 16 amino acids. The J segment lost 4 bases and the V segment lost 5 bases, leaving 10 bases of the junction unmatched. The germline V gene has CDR1 MNHEY and CDR2 SMNVEV (reference sequence). CDR3: CASSPRLAGSPDTQYF. The CDR3 nucleotides read TGTGCCAGCAGTCCTAGGCTAGCGGGATCCCCAGATACGCAGTATTTT.

The chain is built from TRBV27 and TRBJ1-1; possibly TRBD1 for D (6 bases). Germline values: CDR1 MNHEY, CDR2 SMNVEV (reference sequence). Trimming took off 8 bases at V and 5 bases at J, with 15 bases between the two ends. The CDR3 runs 13 residues. The CDR3 loop is CASHITRGTEAFF. Here the CDR3 DNA reads TGTGCCAGCCACATAACTAGGGGGACTGAAGCTTTCTTT.

This clone was recorded a few times. V usage is TRBV2 and J usage is TRBJ1-5; 9 bases align to TRBD1. V gave up 6 bases and J gave up 4 bases; unmatched junction bases: 4. CDR3 length equals 14 residues. Germline V gene sequence: CDR1 SNHLY, CDR2 FYNNEI. The CDR3 sequence: CASRGTGPNQPQHF. The CDR3 DNA reads TGTGCCAGCAGAGGGACAGGGCCTAATCAGCCCCAGCATTTT.

V is TRBV2 and J is TRBJ2-5, with D hard to call. Trimming cost V 6 bases and J 2 bases, with 13 bases left between them. This CDR3 is built from 14 residues. CDR1 and CDR2 (germline): SNHLY, FYNNEI. CDR3 DNA sequence: TGTGCCAGCAGGAAACTATCCATGCAAGAGACCCAGTACTTC. Its translation is CASRKLSMQETQYF.

This clone was seen a handful of times. The chain's CDR3 is CAGSGMGYAEQFF. The CDR3 DNA reads as TGTGCCGGTAGCGGGATGGGGTACGCTGAGCAGTTCTTC. This sequence joins TRBV7-6 and TRBJ2-1, with TRBD2 matching 8 bases. The CDR3 totals 13 residues. Germline V gives CDR1 SGHVS, CDR2 FNYEAQ. After removal of 11 bases from V and 9 bases from J, the junction contained 12 bases not matched to a gene. The full variable domain, in which reference TRBV7-6 and TRBJ2-1 provide the parts outside the CDR3, is GAGVSQSPRYKVTKRGQDVALRCDPISGHVSLYWYRQALGQGPEFLTYFNYEAQQDKSGLPNDRFSAERPEGSISTLTIQRTEQRDSAMYRCAGSGMGYAEQFFGPGTRLTVL.

The chain is built from TRBV15 and TRBJ2-7, with D possibly being TRBD2 (6 bases). The CDR3 runs to 16 residues. V shed 0 bases and J shed 5 bases, with 17 bases lying between them. The germline V gene encodes CDR1 LNHNV and CDR2 YYDKDF (reference sequence). The DNA of the CDR3 is TGTGCCACCAGCAGAGATGCGTCGGGAGTTCCCCACGAGCAGTACTTC. The encoded protein is CATSRDASGVPHEQYF.

The chain combines TRBV20-1 with TRBJ2-7; a weak D match, TRBD1 (5 bases). The V and J ends lost 3 bases and 7 bases respectively, with 10 bases between them. This CDR3 is 11 amino acids long. Germline V gene data show CDR1 as DFQATT and CDR2 as SNEGSKA (reference sequence). CDR3 sequence: CSASKGKEQYF. DNA of the CDR3: TGCAGTGCTAGTAAGGGGAAGGAGCAGTACTTC.

The rearrangement joins TRBV6-1 to TRBJ2-5; D unclear. V lost 8 bases to trimming and J lost 1 base, with 8 bases between them. The CDR3 covers 12 residues. Germline V gene sequence: CDR1 MNHNS, CDR2 SASEGT. The CDR3 coding sequence is TGTGCCAGCGTCAGGCTCCAAGAGACCCAGTACTTC. As protein: CASVRLQETQYF.

J is TRBJ2-2 and V is TRBV12-2; TRBD2, the D gene given by the table, was not confirmed from the DNA. TRBV12-2 is assigned pseudogene status. There are 16 residues in the CDR3. The CDR3 DNA reads as TGTGCAAGTCGCCAACTAGCGGGAGGTAGTAGCGGGGAGCTGTTTTTT. Translated, it gives CASRQLAGGSSGELFF.

This chain connects TRBV7-9 to TRBJ2-1; TRBD1 is a possible D gene (6 bases). Trimming removed 4 bases from V and 5 bases from J, with 12 bases in between. The CDR3 totals 14 residues. CDR1 and CDR2 from the germline V gene are SEHNR and FQNEAQ (reference sequence). CDR3 amino acids: CASSSGQFHNEQFF. The CDR3 bases are TGTGCCAGCAGCTCGGGACAATTCCACAATGAGCAGTTCTTC. The entire variable domain, with the rest obtained from reference TRBV7-9 and TRBJ2-1, is as follows: DTGVSQNPRHKITKRGQNVTFRCDPISEHNRLYWYRQTLGQGPEFLTYFQNEAQLEKSRLLSDRFSAERPKGSFSTLEIQRTEQGDSAMYLCASSSGQFHNEQFFGPGTRLTVL.

V and J are TRBV18 and TRBJ2-7, with 10 nucleotides matching TRBD1. V gave up 5 bases and J gave up 3 bases; unmatched junction bases: 7. The CDR3 is 15 residues long. Per germline, CDR1 KGHSH and CDR2 LQKENI. This CDR3 is CASSSPGQGDYEQYF. CDR3 sequence (DNA): TGTGCCAGCTCATCCCCCGGACAGGGGGACTACGAGCAGTACTTC.